The rows below give T cell receptor beta chains drawn from one sample of a study of shared clonotypes between healthy human individuals. Profiled with immunoSEQ multiplex PCR; TCRdb holds only in-frame clones, not every one. The repertoire includes around 600,000 clones, 97% of them detected once, and about 0.06% sits in the top ten. The sample was naive CD4+ T cells sorted from blood. These receptors were taken from a woman aged 25 to 39 in good health. Each CDR3 is given with its conserved first and last residue. A D gene is named only where the DNA matches it firmly. The listing skips clone size in some rows; elsewhere it reads once, few, many or a size class.

d_gene: TRBD1; abundance: .; j_gene: TRBJ2-2; len: 16; v_gene: TRBV5-1; CDR3aa: CASSSSGTENTGELFF; CDR3nt: TGCGCCAGCAGCTCCTCCGGGACAGAGAACACCGGGGAGCTGTTTTTT
d_gene: TRBD2; abundance: .; j_gene: TRBJ2-3; len: 16; v_gene: TRBV28; CDR3aa: CASSSPRGRAKDTQYF; CDR3nt: TGTGCCAGCAGTTCCCCCCGAGGGAGGGCCAAAGATACGCAGTATTTT
d_gene: .; abundance: .; j_gene: TRBJ2-3; len: 14; v_gene: TRBV5-1; CDR3aa: CASSLGMGTDTQYF; CDR3nt: TGCGCCAGCAGCTTGGGAATGGGCACAGATACGCAGTATTTT
d_gene: .; abundance: .; j_gene: TRBJ1-2; len: 15; v_gene: TRBV2; CDR3aa: CASRNIQVYNYGYTF; CDR3nt: TGTGCCAGCAGGAACATACAGGTTTACAACTATGGCTACACCTTC
d_gene: TRBD1; abundance: .; j_gene: TRBJ1-2; len: 12; v_gene: TRBV2; CDR3aa: CASSGQGYGYTF; CDR3nt: TGTGCCAGCAGTGGACAGGGCTATGGCTACACCTTC
d_gene: TRBD1; abundance: .; j_gene: TRBJ2-7; len: 15; v_gene: TRBV28; CDR3aa: CASSSGGTGSYEQYF; CDR3nt: TGTGCCAGCAGTTCAGGGGGGACAGGCTCCTACGAGCAGTACTTC
d_gene: TRBD1; abundance: .; j_gene: TRBJ2-2; len: 15; v_gene: TRBV6-1; CDR3aa: CASSEYRGNTGELFF; CDR3nt: TGTGCCAGCAGTGAATACAGGGGTAACACCGGGGAGCTGTTTTTT
d_gene: TRBD1; abundance: once; j_gene: TRBJ2-3; len: 14; v_gene: TRBV29-1; CDR3aa: CSGWTGGRSDTQYF; CDR3nt: TGCAGCGGGTGGACAGGGGGCCGGTCAGATACGCAGTATTTT
d_gene: .; abundance: .; j_gene: TRBJ2-1; len: 13; v_gene: TRBV29-1; CDR3aa: CSVDRGRDNEQFF; CDR3nt: TGCAGCGTTGACCGGGGGCGCGACAATGAGCAGTTCTTC
d_gene: TRBD2; abundance: .; j_gene: TRBJ2-5; len: 17; v_gene: TRBV28; CDR3aa: CASSPTRTSGVQETQYF; CDR3nt: TGTGCCAGCAGTCCGACCCGGACTAGCGGAGTCCAAGAGACCCAGTACTTC
d_gene: .; abundance: once; j_gene: TRBJ2-7; len: 12; v_gene: TRBV29-1; CDR3aa: CSVAVPSYEQYF; CDR3nt: TGCAGCGTTGCGGTACCGTCCTACGAGCAGTACTTC
d_gene: TRBD2; abundance: once; j_gene: TRBJ2-7; len: 14; v_gene: TRBV7-2; CDR3aa: CASSLASGAYEQYF; CDR3nt: TGTGCCAGCAGCTTGGCTAGCGGCGCCTACGAGCAGTACTTC
d_gene: TRBD1; abundance: .; j_gene: TRBJ1-1; len: 16; v_gene: TRBV7-7; CDR3aa: CASSRADRGAFSEAFF; CDR3nt: TGTGCCAGCAGCCGGGCCGACAGGGGGGCGTTCTCTGAAGCTTTCTTT
d_gene: TRBD1; abundance: once; j_gene: TRBJ2-5; len: 13; v_gene: TRBV29-1; CDR3aa: CSVGTGREETQYF; CDR3nt: TGCAGCGTCGGGACAGGGCGGGAGGAGACCCAGTACTTC
d_gene: .; abundance: .; j_gene: TRBJ2-1; len: 10; v_gene: TRBV20-1; CDR3aa: CSANRGEQFF; CDR3nt: TGCAGTGCCAACCGGGGAGAGCAGTTCTTC
d_gene: .; abundance: .; j_gene: TRBJ2-1; len: 15; v_gene: TRBV10-3; CDR3aa: CAIKEEGYEYNEQFF; CDR3nt: TGTGCCATCAAAGAAGAAGGGTATGAGTACAATGAGCAGTTCTTC
d_gene: .; abundance: .; j_gene: TRBJ2-2; len: 11; v_gene: TRBV28; CDR3aa: CASTSTGELFF; CDR3nt: TGTGCCAGCACTAGCACCGGGGAGCTGTTTTTT
d_gene: TRBD1; abundance: .; j_gene: TRBJ2-5; len: 15; v_gene: TRBV5-5; CDR3aa: CASSEIAGGGETQYF; CDR3nt: TGTGCCAGCAGCGAGATAGCAGGGGGTGGCGAGACCCAGTACTTC
d_gene: TRBD1; abundance: .; j_gene: TRBJ1-4; len: 14; v_gene: TRBV5-1; CDR3aa: CASNPGTGEEKLFF; CDR3nt: TGCGCCAGCAACCCCGGGACAGGGGAGGAAAAACTGTTTTTT
d_gene: TRBD2; abundance: .; j_gene: TRBJ2-2; len: 17; v_gene: TRBV4-1; CDR3aa: CASSQDSGRANTGELFF; CDR3nt: TGCGCCAGCAGCCAAGATAGCGGGAGGGCCAACACCGGGGAGCTGTTTTTT
d_gene: .; abundance: .; j_gene: TRBJ1-5; len: 15; v_gene: TRBV21-1; CDR3aa: CASTSGPRAQQPQHF; CDR3nt: TGTGCCAGCACCTCCGGACCCCGGGCCCAGCAGCCCCAGCATTTT
d_gene: TRBD1; abundance: .; j_gene: TRBJ2-1; len: 15; v_gene: TRBV5-1; CDR3aa: CASSSGQGSYNEQFF; CDR3nt: TGCGCCAGCAGCTCGGGACAGGGGTCCTACAATGAGCAGTTCTTC
d_gene: .; abundance: .; j_gene: TRBJ1-5; len: 15; v_gene: TRBV6-5; CDR3aa: CASRQGRNSNQPQHF; CDR3nt: TGTGCCAGCAGACAAGGACGGAATAGCAATCAGCCCCAGCATTTT
d_gene: TRBD2; abundance: .; j_gene: TRBJ2-1; len: 15; v_gene: TRBV9; CDR3aa: CASSPQLAGYNEQFF; CDR3nt: TGTGCCAGCAGCCCGCAACTAGCGGGGTACAATGAGCAGTTCTTC
d_gene: TRBD1; abundance: .; j_gene: TRBJ1-5; len: 16; v_gene: TRBV6-1; CDR3aa: CASSETTGGNNQPQHF; CDR3nt: TGTGCCAGCAGTGAAACGACAGGGGGCAACAATCAGCCCCAGCATTTT
d_gene: TRBD2; abundance: .; j_gene: TRBJ2-7; len: 14; v_gene: TRBV16; CDR3aa: CASRAREAGYEQYF; CDR3nt: TGTGCCAGCAGAGCGAGGGAAGCGGGATACGAGCAGTACTTC
d_gene: TRBD2; abundance: .; j_gene: TRBJ2-5; len: 16; v_gene: TRBV7-9; CDR3aa: CASLGVSGSAAKTQYF; CDR3nt: TGTGCCAGCTTGGGGGTTAGCGGGAGTGCTGCGAAGACCCAGTACTTC
d_gene: TRBD1; abundance: .; j_gene: TRBJ2-7; len: 15; v_gene: TRBV5-1; CDR3aa: CASSLGDRDLYEQYF; CDR3nt: TGCGCCAGCAGCTTGGGGGACAGGGACCTTTACGAGCAGTACTTC
d_gene: .; abundance: .; j_gene: TRBJ2-5; len: 13; v_gene: TRBV4-1; CDR3aa: CASSPGPPATQYF; CDR3nt: TGCGCCAGCAGCCCCGGGCCCCCGGCGACCCAGTACTTC
d_gene: .; abundance: .; j_gene: TRBJ2-7; len: 13; v_gene: TRBV7-2; CDR3aa: CASGPRRGYEQYF; CDR3nt: TGTGCCAGCGGCCCAAGGCGGGGCTACGAGCAGTACTTC
d_gene: .; abundance: .; j_gene: TRBJ2-3; len: 13; v_gene: TRBV7-3; CDR3aa: CASSLGGTDTQYF; CDR3nt: TGTGCCAGCAGCTTAGGAGGGACAGATACGCAGTATTTT
d_gene: .; abundance: .; j_gene: TRBJ2-1; len: 16; v_gene: TRBV5-1; CDR3aa: CASSPGILYSYNEQFF; CDR3nt: TGCGCCAGCAGCCCAGGGATTCTATACTCCTACAATGAGCAGTTCTTC
d_gene: .; abundance: .; j_gene: TRBJ2-5; len: 14; v_gene: TRBV14; CDR3aa: CASSQANNGETQYF; CDR3nt: TGTGCCAGCAGCCAAGCTAATAACGGGGAGACCCAGTACTTC
d_gene: .; abundance: once; j_gene: TRBJ1-1; len: 14; v_gene: TRBV11-2; CDR3aa: CASSLAQGNTEAFF; CDR3nt: TGTGCCAGCAGCTTAGCCCAGGGGAACACTGAAGCTTTCTTT
d_gene: TRBD2; abundance: .; j_gene: TRBJ2-1; len: 14; v_gene: TRBV27; CDR3aa: CASSFEREVGGQFF; CDR3nt: TGTGCCAGCAGTTTTGAGCGGGAGGTTGGGGGGCAGTTCTTC
d_gene: .; abundance: .; j_gene: TRBJ2-5; len: 14; v_gene: TRBV28; CDR3aa: CASSSAGTSRAQYF; CDR3nt: TGTGCCAGCAGTTCAGCCGGGACGTCCCGCGCCCAGTACTTC
d_gene: TRBD2; abundance: .; j_gene: TRBJ2-2; len: 16; v_gene: TRBV28; CDR3aa: CASRPPGTSDGGELFF; CDR3nt: TGTGCCAGCAGGCCACCCGGGACTAGCGACGGCGGGGAGCTGTTTTTT
d_gene: .; abundance: .; j_gene: TRBJ1-3; len: 14; v_gene: TRBV10-3; CDR3aa: CDLNWSPSGNTIYF; CDR3nt: TGTGACCTCAATTGGTCCCCCTCTGGAAACACCATATATTTT
d_gene: TRBD1; abundance: .; j_gene: TRBJ1-1; len: 14; v_gene: TRBV6-7; CDR3aa: CASSPWTGGEKAFF; CDR3nt: TGTGCCAGCAGTCCTTGGACAGGGGGCGAGAAAGCTTTCTTT
d_gene: TRBD2; abundance: few; j_gene: TRBJ2-1; len: 12; v_gene: TRBV7-9; CDR3aa: CATSRGDNEQFF; CDR3nt: TGTGCCACCTCCCGGGGGGACAATGAGCAGTTCTTC
d_gene: TRBD1; abundance: .; j_gene: TRBJ2-5; len: 14; v_gene: TRBV5-4; CDR3aa: CASSWDRGQETQYF; CDR3nt: TGTGCCAGCAGCTGGGACAGGGGGCAAGAGACCCAGTACTTC
d_gene: .; abundance: .; j_gene: TRBJ1-1; len: 15; v_gene: TRBV6-6; CDR3aa: CASSTPRLRNTEAFF; CDR3nt: TGTGCCAGCAGTACCCCTCGGTTGAGGAACACTGAAGCTTTCTTT
d_gene: TRBD1; abundance: .; j_gene: TRBJ1-2; len: 15; v_gene: TRBV4-1; CDR3aa: CASSRIDRGSYGYTF; CDR3nt: TGCGCCAGCAGCCGAATTGACAGGGGAAGCTATGGCTACACCTTC
d_gene: .; abundance: .; j_gene: TRBJ1-1; len: 15; v_gene: TRBV18; CDR3aa: CASSTLDAMNTEAFF; CDR3nt: TGTGCCAGCTCGACCCTGGACGCTATGAACACTGAAGCTTTCTTT
d_gene: TRBD1; abundance: .; j_gene: TRBJ2-5; len: 16; v_gene: TRBV9; CDR3aa: CASSSLGQGRGETQYF; CDR3nt: TGTGCCAGCAGCTCCCTCGGACAGGGGCGTGGAGAGACCCAGTACTTC
d_gene: .; abundance: .; j_gene: TRBJ1-6; len: 16; v_gene: TRBV6-4; CDR3aa: CASSPSSGSYNSPLHF; CDR3nt: TGTGCCAGCAGTCCTTCGAGTGGGTCCTATAATTCACCCCTCCACTTT
d_gene: .; abundance: .; j_gene: TRBJ2-7; len: 13; v_gene: TRBV6-1; CDR3aa: CASAARGPYEQYF; CDR3nt: TGTGCCAGCGCGGCCCGGGGGCCCTACGAGCAGTACTTC
d_gene: TRBD2; abundance: .; j_gene: TRBJ2-7; len: 15; v_gene: TRBV11-3; CDR3aa: CASSLSASGGYEQYF; CDR3nt: TGTGCCAGCAGCTTATCGGCTAGCGGGGGCTACGAGCAGTACTTC
d_gene: TRBD2; abundance: .; j_gene: TRBJ2-1; len: 16; v_gene: TRBV19; CDR3aa: CASSRPGLAGGFEQFF; CDR3nt: TGTGCCAGTAGTAGGCCGGGACTAGCGGGAGGATTTGAGCAGTTCTTC
d_gene: .; abundance: .; j_gene: TRBJ1-1; len: 13; v_gene: TRBV28; CDR3aa: CASRMTGNTEAFF; CDR3nt: TGTGCCAGCAGAATGACGGGGAACACTGAAGCTTTCTTT
d_gene: .; abundance: .; j_gene: TRBJ2-7; len: 15; v_gene: TRBV7-9; CDR3aa: CASTQGAGLTYEQYF; CDR3nt: TGTGCCAGCACCCAAGGGGCGGGTCTCACCTACGAGCAGTACTTC